This T cell receptor (beta chain) was recovered during a study of cytomegalovirus exposure and HLA in healthy donors. About the study: The 120 or so validation repertoires were reported in a later analysis to have been generated on the same platform as the roughly 720 first-cohort repertoires.

Details on this clone: Its specificity is unknown.

TCRdb's table, derived via immunoSEQ multiplex PCR, lists solely in-frame clones and lacks some. The sample shows 100,000 to 150,000 clones, roughly 87% of them seen only once. V dropped 3 bases and J dropped 5; count of bases not matched to a gene: 13. This CDR3 spans 16 amino acids. Germline CDR1 and CDR2: KGHSH and LQKENI. Study-wide results and limits: Cytomegalovirus status was reportedly diagnosed by the classifier with high sensitivity and specificity. Cytomegalovirus-associated status was assigned to some 180 TCR beta chains.

The material sequenced was PBMCs. This clonotype was obtained from a woman under 30 in good health and CMV-seronegative. The chain is built from TRBV18 and TRBJ2-7; 7 positions match TRBD1. This CDR3 reads CASSPRVAGGSDEQYF. The CDR3 DNA is TGTGCCAGCTCACCTAGGGTGGCAGGGGGTTCCGACGAGCAGTACTTC.